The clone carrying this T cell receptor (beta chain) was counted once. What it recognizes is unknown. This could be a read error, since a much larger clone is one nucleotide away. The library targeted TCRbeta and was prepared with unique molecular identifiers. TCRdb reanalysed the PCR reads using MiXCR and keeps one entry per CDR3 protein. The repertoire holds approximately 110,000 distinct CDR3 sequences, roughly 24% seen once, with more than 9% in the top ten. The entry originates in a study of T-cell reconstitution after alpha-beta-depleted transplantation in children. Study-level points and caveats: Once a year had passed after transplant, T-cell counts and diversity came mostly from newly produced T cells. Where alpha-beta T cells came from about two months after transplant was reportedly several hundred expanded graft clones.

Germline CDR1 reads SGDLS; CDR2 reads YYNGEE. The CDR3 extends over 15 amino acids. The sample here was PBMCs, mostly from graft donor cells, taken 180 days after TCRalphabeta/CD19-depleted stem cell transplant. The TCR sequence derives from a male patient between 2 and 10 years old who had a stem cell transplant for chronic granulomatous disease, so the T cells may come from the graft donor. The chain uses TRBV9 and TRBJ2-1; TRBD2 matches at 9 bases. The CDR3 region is CASSPIAGASNDQFF. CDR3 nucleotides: TGTGCCAGCAGCCCCATAGCGGGAGCGTCCAATGACCAGTTCTTC.